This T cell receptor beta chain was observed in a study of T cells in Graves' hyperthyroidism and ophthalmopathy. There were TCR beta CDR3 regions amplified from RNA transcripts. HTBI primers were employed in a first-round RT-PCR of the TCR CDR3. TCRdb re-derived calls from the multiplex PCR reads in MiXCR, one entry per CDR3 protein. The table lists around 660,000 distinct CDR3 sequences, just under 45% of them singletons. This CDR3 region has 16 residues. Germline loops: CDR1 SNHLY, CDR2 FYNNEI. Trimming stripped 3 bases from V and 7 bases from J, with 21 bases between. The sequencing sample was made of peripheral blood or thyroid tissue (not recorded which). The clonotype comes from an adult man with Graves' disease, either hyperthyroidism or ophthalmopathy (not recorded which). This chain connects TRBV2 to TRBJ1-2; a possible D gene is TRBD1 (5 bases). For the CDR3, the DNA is TGTGCCAGCAGTGAGAATGCCAGGGAAGAAGCGGGTGGCTACACCTTC. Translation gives CASSENAREEAGGYTF.